The 27 T cell receptor beta chains below come from one sample, sequenced in a study of shared clonotypes between healthy human individuals (TCRdb year 2020). The library was built by means of the immunoSEQ multiplex PCR assay. The source is immuneACCESS, and TCRdb retained only in-frame sequences with V and J called. Part of the clones is not carried over; for the studies checked, unresolved V genes explain less than half of this, and the remainder is unexplained. The sample contains about a million clones, around three quarters of them found a single time. 0.89% of the sample comes from the top ten. Sample: memory CD4+ T cells from PBMCs. The cell subset or site label, as the study defines it: CD45RA-negative fraction. The receptors stem from a man in his late teens or twenties in good health. Some clones in this sample may be carry-over from other donors' samples.

This chain uses TRBV9 with TRBJ1-1; TRBD1 might be the D (5 bases). From germline, CDR1 is SGDLS and CDR2 YYNGEE. V shed 4 bases and J shed 4 bases, with 23 bases lying between them. This CDR3 comprises 17 residues. This chain's CDR3 is CASSPQSTGVRGTEAFF. CDR3 sequence (DNA): TGTGCCAGCAGCCCGCAATCCACGGGGGTCCGGGGCACTGAAGCTTTCTTT.

This clone showed up just once. The V gene is TRBV7-3, the J gene TRBJ2-1; the D gene is possibly TRBD1 (6 bases). The V and J ends lost 1 base and 12 bases respectively, with 10 bases between them. This CDR3 spans 12 amino acids. Germline V gene sequence: CDR1 SGHTA, CDR2 FQGTGA. The CDR3 DNA sequence: TGTGCCAGCAGCTTAAGTCAGGGGTTGCAGTTCTTC. This encodes CASSLSQGLQFF.

This chain joins TRBV25-1 and TRBJ2-5, with 8 bases fitting TRBD1. This CDR3 is 15 amino acids long. Trimming removed 2 bases from V and 2 bases from J; junction bases left unmatched: 4. Germline CDR1 reads MGHDK; CDR2 reads SYGVNS. The CDR3 protein is CASSENTGGQETQYF. The CDR3 nucleotides are TGTGCCAGCAGTGAAAACACAGGGGGTCAAGAGACCCAGTACTTC.

The V and J genes are TRBV7-2 and TRBJ1-1; tentative D call: TRBD1 (5 bases). The V end lost 5 bases, the J end lost 0 bases, and 13 bases lay between the germline ends. This CDR3 spans 15 amino acids. CDR1 is SGHTA, CDR2 FQGNSA, per germline. The CDR3 sequence is CASSDRQTLNTEAFF. CDR3 coding DNA: TGTGCCAGCAGCGACAGACAGACCTTGAACACTGAAGCTTTCTTT.

The chain employs TRBV6-4 and TRBJ2-3, with 10 bases lining up with TRBD1. Trimming took 2 bases from V and 6 from J; bases not matched to a gene: 14. Germline CDR1 reads MRHNA; CDR2 reads SNTAGT. The length of the CDR3 is 18 residues. The CDR3 sequence is CASSDTAGQGVSTDTQYF. The CDR3 DNA sequence: TGTGCCAGCAGTGACACAGCTGGACAGGGGGTTTCAACGGATACGCAGTATTTT.

V usage is TRBV5-1 and J usage is TRBJ2-1; 16 bases fit TRBD2. CDR1 and CDR2 from the germline V gene are SGHRS and YFSETQ. The CDR3 spans 15 residues. After removal of 4 bases from V and 12 bases from J, the junction contained 7 bases not matched to a gene. The CDR3 nucleotides read TGCGCCAGCAGCCCTGGGACTAGCGGGAGGGCCAGGCAGTTCTTC. It translates to CASSPGTSGRARQFF.

This chain connects TRBV27 to TRBJ2-2, with 8 bases fitting TRBD1. Germline V gene lookup returns CDR1 MNHEY and CDR2 SMNVEV (reference sequence). V lost 6 bases and J lost 6; bases outside the gene matches: 9. The CDR3 is 15 residues long. CDR3 in amino acids: CASSRTGINSGELFF. CDR3 coding DNA: TGTGCCAGCAGCCGGACAGGGATAAATTCCGGGGAGCTGTTTTTT.

The chain recombines TRBV11-2 with TRBJ2-7; 7 bases are a match to TRBD2. Per the germline V gene, CDR1 is SGHAT and CDR2 is FQNNGV. The V segment lost 7 bases and the J segment 4 bases; nucleotides outside the gene matches: 13. The CDR3 has 15 residues. The CDR3 region is CASTSTAGVGYEQYF. Written as DNA, the CDR3 is TGTGCCAGCACATCTACGGCGGGAGTTGGTTACGAGCAGTACTTC.

J is TRBJ2-1 and V is TRBV2; 10 bases align to TRBD2. The CDR3 is made up of 16 amino acids. The V segment lost 7 bases and the J segment 2 bases; nucleotides outside the gene matches: 8. In germline, CDR1 is SNHLY, CDR2 FYNNEI. As DNA, the CDR3 is TGTGCCAGCAACCAGCGGGAGGGCCCTCCCTACAATGAGCAGTTCTTC. It translates to CASNQREGPPYNEQFF.

The J gene is TRBJ1-2, the V gene TRBV10-1; unclear D gene. The germline CDR1 and CDR2 sequences are WNHNN and SYGVQD (reference sequence). This CDR3 is 14 amino acids long. The germline V and J ends were trimmed by 6 bases and 0 bases, with 11 bases remaining between them. Here the CDR3 DNA reads TGCGCCAGCAGCCCGGGGAACTCTAACTATGGCTACACCTTC. Amino acid sequence: CASSPGNSNYGYTF.

This clone occurred a few times. The chain joins TRBV27 to TRBJ2-7, with 9 bases that match TRBD2. The CDR3 totals 15 residues. Trimming at V came to 2 bases and at J to 6 bases, leaving 8 bases not matched to a gene. CDR1 and CDR2 from the germline V gene are MNHEY and SMNVEV (reference sequence). The CDR3 DNA is TGTGCCAGCAGTTTACCACCGCGTAGCGGGAGCGAGCAGTACTTC. Translating it yields CASSLPPRSGSEQYF.

The rearrangement links TRBV6-1 to TRBJ2-1, with 9 bases lining up with TRBD2. Germline CDR1 MNHNS, CDR2 SASEGT. The J segment lost 1 base and the V segment lost 1 base, leaving 2 bases of the junction unmatched. This CDR3 spans 16 amino acids. The CDR3 DNA reads TGTGCCAGCAGTGAAGGGCTAGCGGGATCCTACAATGAGCAGTTCTTC. As protein: CASSEGLAGSYNEQFF.

CDR3 DNA: TGCAGTGGCGTCATCAGCTATGGCTACACCTTC. Protein product: CSGVISYGYTF. This rearrangement joins TRBV20-1 to TRBJ1-2; D is ambiguous. The V gene's germline CDR1 is DFQATT and CDR2 SNEGSKA (reference sequence). The V gene lost 7 bases and the J gene lost 4 bases, with 10 bases spanning the gap. The CDR3 is 11 residues long.

This clone appeared once. The V and J genes are TRBV28 and TRBJ1-5; 7 bases are shared with TRBD1. Trimming took 5 bases from V and 4 from J; bases not matched to a gene: 11. CDR1 MDHEN and CDR2 SYDVKM come from the germline V gene. The CDR3 consists of 16 residues. The CDR3 DNA sequence: TGTGCCAGCAGTCCAGAGGGGGCGCTCCCGAATCAGCCCCAGCATTTT. This codes for CASSPEGALPNQPQHF.

The chain uses TRBV4-3 and TRBJ2-7; 8 bases are shared with TRBD1. This CDR3 spans 15 amino acids. V lost 1 base and J lost 4; bases outside the gene matches: 6. The V gene's germline CDR1 is LGHNA and CDR2 YSLEER. CDR3 in DNA: TGCGCCAGCAGCCAAGCTAGGACAGGGCGATACGAGCAGTACTTC. Protein product: CASSQARTGRYEQYF.

The chain couples TRBV27 to TRBJ1-1; D gene ambiguous. CDR3 length equals 15 residues. Germline CDR1 and CDR2: MNHEY and SMNVEV (reference sequence). The ends were cut back, 5 bases at V and 1 base at J, with 14 bases in the middle. The DNA for the CDR3 is TGTGCCAGCAGTACACCCTTAGGACCGAACACTGAAGCTTTCTTT. Protein sequence: CASSTPLGPNTEAFF.

The CDR3, as DNA: TGTGCCAGCAGCACCCCTGGGACTAGCGGGGGGTACAATGAGCAGTTCTTC. It codes for CASSTPGTSGGYNEQFF. This chain links TRBV5-8 with TRBJ2-1; 15 bases align to TRBD2. Germline V gene data show CDR1 as SGHTS and CDR2 as YDEGEE. The CDR3 has 17 amino acids. V lost 4 bases, J lost 4 bases, and 6 bases stayed unmatched.

The sample holds one count of this clone. The chain is built from TRBV6-1 and TRBJ1-1, with TRBD1 identical over 9 bases. Germline lookup yields CDR1 MNHNS and CDR2 SASEGT. With V trimmed by 4 bases and J by 5 bases, 8 bases remained unmatched. This CDR3 is built from 15 residues. CDR3 nucleotides: TGTGCCAGCAGTGCCCACAGGGGGCGAGAAACTGAAGCTTTCTTT. Protein product: CASSAHRGRETEAFF.

This chain uses TRBV10-3 with TRBJ1-5; D is uncertain. Per germline, CDR1 ENHRY and CDR2 SYGVKD. With 0 bases removed from V and 1 base from J, the gap between germline ends came to 10 bases. There are 16 residues in the CDR3. In DNA form, the CDR3 reads TGTGCCATCAGTGAGTCGACGCGAGGGAGCAATCAGCCCCAGCATTTT. Translation gives CAISESTRGSNQPQHF.

Concerning this clone: Other DNA sequences within the sample encode an identical CDR3. The chain combines TRBV7-3 with TRBJ1-1; 7 bases fit TRBD1. V lost 3 bases, J lost 5 bases, and 3 bases stayed unmatched. The CDR3 covers 13 residues. Germline CDR1 reads SGHTA; CDR2 reads FQGTGA. CDR3 residues: CASSFDRATEAFF. The CDR3 DNA follows: TGTGCCAGCAGCTTTGACAGGGCGACTGAAGCTTTCTTT. Looking up the rest from reference TRBV7-3 and TRBJ1-1 gives the full variable domain: GAGVSQTPSNKVTEKGKYVELRCDPISGHTALYWYRQSLGQGPEFLIYFQGTGAADDSGLPNDRFFAVRPEGSVSTLKIQRTERGDSAVYLCASSFDRATEAFFGQGTRLTVV.

The chain combines TRBV29-1 with TRBJ2-7; D is uncertain. CDR3 length: 13 residues. Looked up from germline, CDR1 is SQVTM and CDR2 is ANQGSEA. V lost 4 bases, J lost 4 bases, and 14 bases lay in between. The CDR3 spells CSVVPTTAYEQYF. As DNA, the CDR3 is TGCAGCGTTGTACCCACAACGGCTTACGAGCAGTACTTC.

This clone was seen only once. The V and J genes are TRBV11-1 and TRBJ2-3; TRBD2 matches 11 bases. CDR1 SGHAT and CDR2 FQDESV come from the germline V gene (reference sequence). The CDR3 is 18 amino acids. V shed 0 bases, J shed 2 bases, and the junction held 7 bases outside the gene matches. Written as DNA, the CDR3 is TGTGCCAGCAGCTTAGCGGGTAGCGGGAGGGGTTCCACAGATACGCAGTATTTT. It codes for CASSLAGSGRGSTDTQYF.

The rearrangement uses TRBV6-5 and TRBJ2-7; the match to TRBD1 covers 9 bases. The CDR3 length is 14 residues. Germline V lookup: CDR1 MNHEY, CDR2 SVGAGI. With 5 bases clipped from V and 6 bases from J, the junction kept 8 bases outside the gene matches. The CDR3 DNA reads as TGTGCCAGCAGTAGGGACAGGGCGCTGGGCGAGCAGTACTTC. This codes for CASSRDRALGEQYF.

This sequence joins TRBV15 and TRBJ1-2; D is undetermined. The CDR3 consists of 12 residues. The germline V and J ends were trimmed by 1 base and 8 bases, with 8 bases remaining between them. Germline lookup yields CDR1 LNHNV and CDR2 YYDKDF (reference sequence). For the CDR3, the DNA is TGTGCCACCAGCAGAGGACTATCCGGCTACACCTTC. It specifies CATSRGLSGYTF.

This clone was observed once. The V gene is TRBV5-4, the J gene TRBJ2-1; D is ambiguous. The germline CDR1 and CDR2 sequences are SGHNT and YYREEE (reference sequence). The CDR3 has 15 residues. Trimming stripped 0 bases from V and 0 bases from J, with 7 bases between. The CDR3 protein is CASSLDGPSYNEQFF. DNA of the CDR3: TGTGCCAGCAGCTTGGACGGGCCCTCCTACAATGAGCAGTTCTTC. Variable domain in full (rest from reference TRBV5-4 and TRBJ2-1): ETGVTQSPTHLIKTRGQQVTLRCSSQSGHNTVSWYQQALGQGPQFIFQYYREEENGRGNFPPRFSGLQFPNYSSELNVNALELDDSALYLCASSLDGPSYNEQFFGPGTRLTVL.

This sequence joins TRBV9 and TRBJ2-1; 7 bases are shared with TRBD1. CDR1 is SGDLS, CDR2 YYNGEE, per germline. V lost 4 bases, J lost 6 bases, and 10 bases stayed unmatched. The CDR3 covers 15 residues. In nucleotides, the CDR3 is TGTGCCAGCAGCATCCGATCGACAGGGCGCAATGAGCAGTTCTTC. Translating it yields CASSIRSTGRNEQFF.

This clone was seen only once. Other DNA sequences in the same sample also yield this CDR3. The gene calls are TRBV5-1 and TRBJ2-5; possible D gene TRBD1, 5 bases. From germline, CDR1 is SGHRS and CDR2 YFSETQ. The V end was cut by 0 bases, the J end by 5 bases, with 8 bases between. This CDR3 spans 13 amino acids. The CDR3 coding sequence is TGCGCCAGCAGCTTGGGGGGCGCGGAGACCCAGTACTTC. It yields the protein CASSLGGAETQYF.